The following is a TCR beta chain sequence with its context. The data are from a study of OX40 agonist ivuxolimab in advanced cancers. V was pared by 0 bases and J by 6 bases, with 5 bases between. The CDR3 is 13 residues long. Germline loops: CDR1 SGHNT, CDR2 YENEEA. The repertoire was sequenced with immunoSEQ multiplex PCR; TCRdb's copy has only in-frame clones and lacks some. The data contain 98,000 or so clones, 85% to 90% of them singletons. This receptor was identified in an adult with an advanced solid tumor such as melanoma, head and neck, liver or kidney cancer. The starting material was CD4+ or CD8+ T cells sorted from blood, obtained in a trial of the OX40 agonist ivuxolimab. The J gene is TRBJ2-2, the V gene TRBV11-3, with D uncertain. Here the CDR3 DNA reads TGTGCCAGCAGCTTAGACCACCCCGGGGAGCTGTTTTTT. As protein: CASSLDHPGELFF.